These 12 T cell receptor beta chains share one sample of origin, sequenced in a study of shared clonotypes between healthy human individuals. Produced via immunoSEQ multiplex PCR; TCRdb's table is partial and in-frame only. Here the sample spans over a million clones, 98% to 99% being singletons. Sequences were obtained from naive CD4+ T cells sorted from blood. Subset specified: CD45RA+ positively selected. The receptors derive from a man younger than 40 in good health.

This chain links TRBV28 with TRBJ1-5; 8 nucleotides agree with TRBD1. This CDR3 region has 15 residues. The V gene end was trimmed by 8 bases and the J gene end by 4 bases; junction bases not matched to a gene: 10. Per germline, CDR1 MDHEN and CDR2 SYDVKM. Written as DNA, the CDR3 is TGTGCCAGCGGGAGGACAGGGTTTGTAAATCAGCCCCAGCATTTT. Translating gives CASGRTGFVNQPQHF.

This chain uses TRBV12-2 with TRBJ2-7; TRBD1, as called in the table, went unchecked against the DNA. TRBV12-2 is tagged as a pseudogene. There are 17 residues in the CDR3. The CDR3 protein is CASRLANGTGATYEQYF. CDR3 in DNA: TGTGCAAGTCGCTTAGCAAACGGGACAGGGGCTACCTACGAGCAGTACTTC.

The V call is TRBV11-2, the J call TRBJ2-3, with 9 bases identical to TRBD2. V lost 1 base to trimming and J lost 3 bases; unmatched junction nucleotides: 5. The CDR3 has 16 amino acids. Germline loops: CDR1 SGHAT, CDR2 FQNNGV. CDR3 bases: TGTGCCAGCAGCTTAGGTAGCGGGAGTCTTACAGATACGCAGTATTTT. It specifies CASSLGSGSLTDTQYF.

As DNA, the CDR3 is TGTGCCAGCAGCTTGGGGGTTCAAGCGGGGACCTACGAGCAGTACTTC. Encoded protein: CASSLGVQAGTYEQYF. The chain recombines TRBV5-4 with TRBJ2-7; 7 nucleotides agree with TRBD2. Germline CDR1 SGHNT, CDR2 YYREEE (reference sequence). This CDR3 has 16 residues. V lost 0 bases to trimming and J lost 2 bases; unmatched junction nucleotides: 8. The full variable domain, rest sourced from reference TRBV5-4 and TRBJ2-7, is ETGVTQSPTHLIKTRGQQVTLRCSSQSGHNTVSWYQQALGQGPQFIFQYYREEENGRGNFPPRFSGLQFPNYSSELNVNALELDDSALYLCASSLGVQAGTYEQYFGPGTRLTVT.

This CDR3 reads CATSRGKVNTEAFF. CDR3 DNA sequence: TGTGCCACCAGCAGGGGAAAGGTGAACACTGAAGCTTTCTTT. The chain has TRBV15 and TRBJ1-1; D unclear. V lost 3 bases, J lost 0 bases, and 8 bases lay in between. CDR1 LNHNV and CDR2 YYDKDF come from the germline V gene (reference sequence). CDR3 length equals 14 residues.

This chain uses TRBV11-3 with TRBJ2-5; 15 nucleotides match TRBD2. Germline CDR1 reads SGHNT; CDR2 reads YENEEA. There are 15 residues in the CDR3. J was trimmed by 5 bases and V by 5 bases; bases with no gene match: 3. The CDR3 bases are TGTGCCAGCAGCCTCGGGACTAGCGGGAGGGAGACCCAGTACTTC. The encoded protein is CASSLGTSGRETQYF.

This clone showed up just once. The V and J genes are TRBV2 and TRBJ2-7; 10 bases match TRBD1. Germline V CDR1 and CDR2: SNHLY, FYNNEI. With 9 bases clipped from V and 6 bases from J, the junction kept 11 bases outside the gene matches. The CDR3 totals 14 residues. The CDR3 coding sequence is TGTGCCAGTAATGACCCCGGGACAGGGGTCGAGCAGTACTTC. Translated, it gives CASNDPGTGVEQYF.

The chain is built from TRBV10-3 and TRBJ2-7; TRBD2 matches 9 bases. V lost 3 bases to trimming and J lost 2 bases; unmatched junction nucleotides: 2. The CDR3 has 14 amino acids. Germline values: CDR1 ENHRY, CDR2 SYGVKD. CDR3 amino acids: CAISDIAGAYEQYF. CDR3 DNA sequence: TGTGCCATCAGTGATATAGCGGGAGCCTACGAGCAGTACTTC.

The CDR3 sequence: CASGRESEQYF. The CDR3 DNA reads as TGTGCCAGCGGGCGGGAGAGCGAGCAGTACTTC. V is TRBV6-6 and J is TRBJ2-7, with 7 bases identical to TRBD2. Germline CDR1 reads MNHNY; CDR2 reads SVGAGI (reference sequence). The trim removed 8 bases at V and 6 bases at J, leaving 4 bases unmatched. This CDR3 is 11 amino acids long.

The CDR3 DNA follows: TGCGCCAGCAGCATCTTGGAAACCGGGGAGCTGTTTTTT. Amino acid sequence: CASSILETGELFF. The gene calls are TRBV5-1 and TRBJ2-2, with D uncertain. CDR3 length: 13 amino acids. V lost 4 bases, J lost 5 bases, and 9 bases lay in between. Germline CDR1 reads SGHRS; CDR2 reads YFSETQ.

This clone was picked up one time. The J gene is TRBJ2-6, the V gene TRBV6-1; D gene uncertain. The CDR3 consists of 16 residues. Trimming pared 2 bases from V and 1 base from J, leaving 9 bases between. CDR1 and CDR2 (germline): MNHNS, SASEGT. CDR3 protein: CASSERVSSGANVLTF. The CDR3 nucleotides are TGTGCCAGCAGTGAACGTGTCTCGTCTGGGGCCAACGTCCTGACTTTC.

The chain recombines TRBV11-3 with TRBJ2-2, with 11 bases lining up with TRBD1. This CDR3 spans 15 amino acids. V was pared by 5 bases and J by 5 bases, with 4 bases of the junction left unmatched. Germline CDR1 SGHNT, CDR2 YENEEA. The CDR3 bases are TGTGCCAGCAGCGGGGGACAGGGGGAAACCGGGGAGCTGTTTTTT. This encodes CASSGGQGETGELFF.